The TCR beta chain under discussion was sequenced for a study of blood T cell repertoires in COVID-19. V was clipped by 3 bases and J by 3 bases, with 12 bases between them. This CDR3 comprises 16 residues. CDR1 is SGHTA and CDR2 is FQGNSA in the germline V gene. TCRdb keeps only in-frame clones here, not all; method: immunoSEQ multiplex PCR. The sample includes some 150,000 clones, about 86% of them seen just once. This chain uses TRBV7-2 with TRBJ1-6; no clear D. The TCR was taken from a woman aged 45-65 years with active or convalescent COVID-19. Sequenced material: peripheral blood. The CDR3 sequence: CASSLGVRDYNSPLHF. CDR3 coding DNA: TGTGCCAGCAGCTTGGGAGTCCGGGACTATAATTCACCCCTCCACTTT.